A single sample is the source of the 23 T cell receptor beta chains below, sequenced in a study of T cells after yellow fever vaccination. TCRdb passed the 5' RACE reads through MiXCR, listing each CDR3 protein once. The sample has about 160,000 distinct CDR3 sequences; less than 9% are singletons. The material was CD4+ T cells sorted from PBMCs, obtained 5 days after the first yellow fever vaccination. These receptors all stem from a man between 18 and 35 years old who received the YFV17D yellow fever vaccine.

This clonotype showed up just a few times. The chain recombines TRBV5-6 with TRBJ2-1; either TRBD1 or TRBD2 may supply D (5 bases each). The CDR3 has 17 amino acids. Germline CDR1 reads SGHDT; CDR2 reads YYEEEE. The V gene lost 3 bases and the J gene lost 9 bases, with 25 bases spanning the gap. CDR3 DNA sequence: TGTGCCAGCAGCTCAAGTCGACCGACAGAGGGTCTAGGTGAGCAGTTCTTC. It is translated as CASSSSRPTEGLGEQFF.

This clonotype came up many times. The V and J genes are TRBV3-1 and TRBJ1-1; 8 bases match TRBD1. Trimming took 2 bases from V and 4 from J; bases not matched to a gene: 3. The CDR3 contains 14 residues. CDR1 is LGHDT, CDR2 YNNKEL, per germline (reference sequence). CDR3 loop: CASSQTTGGTEAFF. CDR3 DNA: TGTGCCAGCAGCCAAACCACAGGGGGCACTGAAGCTTTCTTT.

This clonotype was counted a few times. The chain combines TRBV29-1 with TRBJ2-2; TRBD1 or TRBD2 may be the D gene (7 bases each). Between the trimmed V and J ends, which lost 6 bases and 4 bases, there was a span of 15 bases. Germline V gives CDR1 SQVTM, CDR2 ANQGSEA. The CDR3 is 14 residues long. The CDR3 DNA sequence: TGCAGCGTCCTCAGGGGGGGTTTCACCGGGGAGCTGTTTTTT. Its translation: CSVLRGGFTGELFF.

This clonotype has more than one count but fewer than ten. This chain connects TRBV28 to TRBJ2-1; TRBD1 agrees at 9 bases. The CDR3 runs 15 residues. Germline trimming cut 4 bases from V and 4 bases from J; bases unmatched to any gene: 5. From germline, CDR1 is MDHEN and CDR2 SYDVKM. This CDR3 reads CASSSTGTGYNEQFF. The CDR3 DNA is TGTGCCAGCAGTTCAACCGGGACAGGGTACAATGAGCAGTTCTTC.

This clonotype was recorded a few times. The chain uses TRBV6-2 or TRBV6-3 and TRBJ1-2; possibly TRBD1 for D (5 bases). CDR1 MNHEY and CDR2 SVGEGT come from the germline V gene. This CDR3 has 14 residues. V lost 4 bases and J lost 3, with 12 bases in between. Here the CDR3 DNA reads TGTGCCAGCAGTTCTCCGGGACTGCACTATGGCTACACCTTC. Its protein is CASSSPGLHYGYTF.

This clonotype appeared many times. The chain couples TRBV18 to TRBJ2-3; 8 bases map to TRBD1. The CDR3 has 15 residues. CDR1 is KGHSH and CDR2 is LQKENI in the germline V gene. The V and J ends lost 1 base and 6 bases, in that order; junction bases with no gene match: 6. The CDR3 coding sequence is TGTGCCAGCTCACCACGTGGGACAGGAACGGATACGCAGTATTTT. Its translation: CASSPRGTGTDTQYF. Drawing the rest from reference TRBV18 and TRBJ2-3, the complete variable domain is NAGVMQNPRHLVRRRGQEARLRCSPMKGHSHVYWYRQLPEEGLKFMVYLQKENIIDESGMPKERFSAEFPKEGPSILRIQQVVRGDSAAYFCASSPRGTGTDTQYFGPGTRLTVL.

This clonotype was detected ten times or more. The DNA for the CDR3 is TGTGCCAGCAGCCAAACTAGCGGGGGGGGTTTCGCCGGGGAGCTGTTTTTT. It encodes CASSQTSGGGFAGELFF. The chain uses TRBV3-1 and TRBJ2-2, with TRBD2 matching 13 bases. Losses at the gene ends were 2 bases for V and 6 bases for J; bases not matched to a gene: 6. CDR1 is LGHDT, CDR2 YNNKEL, per germline (reference sequence). There are 17 residues in the CDR3.

This clonotype was observed many times. V is TRBV7-2 and J is TRBJ2-7, with 7 bases lining up with TRBD2. Trimming cost V 2 bases and J 4 bases; bases outside gene matches: 2. The germline gives CDR1 SGHTA, CDR2 FQGNSA. The CDR3 is 13 amino acids. The CDR3, as DNA: TGTGCCAGCAGCTTACAGCGGGGTTACGAGCAGTACTTC. Its protein is CASSLQRGYEQYF.

This clonotype was picked up a small number of times. This chain links TRBV15 with TRBJ2-5, with 8 bases aligning to TRBD2. The CDR3 runs to 16 residues. The ends lost 2 bases at V and 1 base at J; junction bases unmatched: 6. Germline lookup yields CDR1 LNHNV and CDR2 YYDKDF (reference sequence). The DNA of the CDR3 is TGTGCCACCAGCAGATCTCCCGGGGGGGCCCAAGAGACCCAGTACTTC. Its translation: CATSRSPGGAQETQYF.

In this sample, this clonotype turned up a few times. The chain uses TRBV20-1 and TRBJ1-6; maybe TRBD1 (6 bases). The CDR3 is 14 amino acids. V was clipped by 6 bases and J by 9 bases, with 18 bases between them. Germline CDR1 and CDR2: DFQATT and SNEGSKA (reference sequence). This CDR3 is CSATTRGWGSPLHF. The CDR3 coding sequence is TGCAGTGCAACGACTAGGGGGTGGGGTTCACCCCTCCACTTT.

This clonotype was picked up many times. The genes are TRBV3-1 and TRBJ2-7, with D unresolved. The ends were cut back, 2 bases at V and 2 bases at J, with 13 bases in the middle. Germline CDR1 and CDR2: LGHDT and YNNKEL (reference sequence). This CDR3 is built from 15 residues. CDR3 DNA: TGTGCCAGCAGCCAAAATCCCAGGCCTCCCTACGAGCAGTACTTC. Its protein is CASSQNPRPPYEQYF.

Here the CDR3 reads CASRRTAYYNEQFF. The CDR3 DNA reads TGTGCCAGCAGGAGGACAGCTTACTACAATGAGCAGTTCTTC. The J gene is TRBJ2-1, the V gene TRBV28, with D possibly being TRBD1 (6 bases). Germline-derived CDR1 and CDR2 are MDHEN and SYDVKM. V was cut by 6 bases and J by 3 bases, with 12 bases left in between. This CDR3 has 14 residues.

At least ten counts were recorded for this clonotype. V usage is TRBV5-4 and J usage is TRBJ2-5; 9 nucleotides agree with TRBD2. Germline CDR1 is SGHNT and CDR2 is YYREEE (reference sequence). The CDR3 runs to 15 residues. Trimming cost V 4 bases and J 2 bases; bases outside gene matches: 6. CDR3 bases: TGTGCCAGCAGCGCGGGGGGGCCGAATCAAGAGACCCAGTACTTC. Its translation: CASSAGGPNQETQYF.

This clonotype was seen repeatedly, ten times or more. This rearrangement joins TRBV20-1 to TRBJ2-3; no definite D call. This CDR3 has 13 amino acids. With 3 bases removed from V and 4 bases from J, the gap between germline ends came to 11 bases. The germline V gene encodes CDR1 DFQATT and CDR2 SNEGSKA (reference sequence). For the CDR3, the DNA is TGCAGTGCTAGCATCGCGGTGGCAGATACGCAGTATTTT. This sequence encodes CSASIAVADTQYF.

This clonotype was observed a few times. The chain joins TRBV11-2 to TRBJ2-3; D might be TRBD2 (7 bases). The CDR3 runs to 15 residues. V lost 5 bases and J 7 bases, leaving 19 bases between the germline ends. Germline V gives CDR1 SGHAT, CDR2 FQNNGV. CDR3 in DNA: TGTGCCAGCAGCCAAGAGGGGGGGGGCATCTATACGCAGTATTTT. It yields the protein CASSQEGGGIYTQYF.

This clonotype was detected many times. J is TRBJ2-2 and V is TRBV29-1; no clear D gene. The V end lost 6 bases, the J end lost 5 bases, and 4 bases lay between the germline ends. CDR1 is SQVTM and CDR2 is ANQGSEA in the germline V gene. The CDR3 is 10 amino acids. The chain's CDR3 is CSVGTGELFF. CDR3 in DNA: TGCAGCGTCGGGACCGGGGAGCTGTTTTTT.

This clonotype was counted a few times. The J gene is TRBJ2-3, the V gene TRBV5-4; D remains ambiguous. Looked up from germline, CDR1 is SGHNT and CDR2 is YYREEE (reference sequence). V shed 0 bases and J shed 1 base, with 12 bases lying between them. This CDR3 has 16 amino acids. CDR3 bases: TGTGCCAGCAGCTTGGTGGGTACTACACGCACAGATACGCAGTATTTT. This encodes CASSLVGTTRTDTQYF. Supplemented by reference TRBV5-4 and TRBJ2-3, the full variable domain reads ETGVTQSPTHLIKTRGQQVTLRCSSQSGHNTVSWYQQALGQGPQFIFQYYREEENGRGNFPPRFSGLQFPNYSSELNVNALELDDSALYLCASSLVGTTRTDTQYFGPGTRLTVL.

This clonotype was seen a few times. Here the CDR3 reads CAISIDRGLYEQYF. The CDR3 DNA sequence: TGTGCCATCAGTATTGACAGGGGCCTCTACGAGCAGTACTTC. V is TRBV10-3 and J is TRBJ2-7; the match to TRBD1 covers 8 bases. Germline V gene sequence: CDR1 ENHRY, CDR2 SYGVKD. The CDR3 covers 14 residues. V trimming: 5 bases; J trimming: 3 bases; junction bases outside the gene matches: 6.

This clonotype was seen a handful of times. The V gene is TRBV25-1, the J gene TRBJ1-2; D gene ambiguous. This CDR3 is built from 12 residues. The V gene lost 6 bases and the J gene lost 5 bases, with 10 bases spanning the gap. Germline CDR1 and CDR2: MGHDK and SYGVNS. The CDR3 nucleotides read TGTGCCAGCAGGGGAGGAGGGTATGGCTACACCTTC. Amino acids: CASRGGGYGYTF.

This clonotype was counted ten times or more. This chain connects TRBV5-1 to TRBJ2-3, with D perhaps being TRBD1 or TRBD2 (5 bases each). Trimming pared 4 bases from V and 2 bases from J, leaving 11 bases between. Looked up from germline, CDR1 is SGHRS and CDR2 is YFSETQ. CDR3 length: 14 residues. The CDR3 DNA is TGCGCCAGCAGCCTGGGGGAGACCACAGATACGCAGTATTTT. It yields the protein CASSLGETTDTQYF.

This chain uses TRBV5-1 with TRBJ1-2; no definite D call. Germline V CDR1 and CDR2: SGHRS, YFSETQ. The CDR3 sequence is 14 residues long. V lost 0 bases and J 6 bases, leaving 12 bases between the germline ends. CDR3 region: CASSLEAQGHGYTF. The CDR3 DNA is TGCGCCAGCAGCTTGGAGGCCCAAGGGCATGGCTACACCTTC.

The sample holds a few counts of this clonotype. This chain connects TRBV6-4 to TRBJ1-4; TRBD1 agrees at 8 bases. V shed 0 bases and J 0 bases; nucleotides not matched to a gene: 9. CDR3 size: 19 residues. CDR1 and CDR2 (germline): MRHNA, SNTAGT. The chain's CDR3 is CASSDSWTGWSATNEKLFF. The CDR3 nucleotides are TGTGCCAGCAGTGACTCTTGGACAGGGTGGTCCGCAACTAATGAAAAACTGTTTTTT.

CDR3 nucleotide sequence: TGCGCCAGCAGCCTACCCCTAGCGGACACCGGGGAGCTGTTTTTT. Translating gives CASSLPLADTGELFF. V gene TRBV5-1 combines with J gene TRBJ2-2; 7 nucleotides match TRBD2. CDR3 length equals 15 residues. CDR1 is SGHRS, CDR2 YFSETQ, per germline. Germline trimming cut 4 bases from V and 3 bases from J; bases unmatched to any gene: 6.